This paragraph reports one T cell receptor beta chain. The data were obtained in a study of PD-1 blockade in classical Hodgkin lymphoma. Across the study: Patients were treated with nivolumab at 3 mg/kg, and this was given intravenously every 2 weeks.

This table comes from immunoSEQ multiplex PCR, and its TCRdb copy is limited to in-frame clones, with some not included. The data contain 30,000 or so clones, over 75% of them singletons. From germline, CDR1 is KGHSH and CDR2 LQKENI. Trimming shortened V by 3 bases and J by 5 bases, and 19 bases separated the two germline ends. The CDR3 consists of 16 residues. Each of the patients experienced relapse following autologous stem cell transplantation, and their brentuximab vedotin exposure differed. Magnetic negative selection purified CD4+ T cells from thawed PBMCs. V is TRBV18 and J is TRBJ2-5; perhaps TRBD2 as D (5 bases). Sequenced material: CD4+ T cells from blood, taken at baseline. The TCR sequence derives from a human donor with classical Hodgkin lymphoma. The CDR3 DNA reads TGTGCCAGCTCACCTAAGTACTCGGGAAGTAGGGAGACCCAGTACTTC. It codes for CASSPKYSGSRETQYF.